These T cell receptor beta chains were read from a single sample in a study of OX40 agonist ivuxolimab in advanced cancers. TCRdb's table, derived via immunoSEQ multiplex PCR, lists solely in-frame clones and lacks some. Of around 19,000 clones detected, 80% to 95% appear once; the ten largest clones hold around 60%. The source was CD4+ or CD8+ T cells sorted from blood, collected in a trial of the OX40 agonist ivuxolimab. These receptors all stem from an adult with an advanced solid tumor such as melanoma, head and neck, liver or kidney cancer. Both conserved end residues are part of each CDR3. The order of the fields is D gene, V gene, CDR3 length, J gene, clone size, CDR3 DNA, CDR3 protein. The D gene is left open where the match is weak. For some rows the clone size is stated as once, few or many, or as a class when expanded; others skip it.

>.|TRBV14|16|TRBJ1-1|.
TGTGCCAGCAGCCACAGGATGGGAACTGAGAACACTGAAGCTTTCTTT
CASSHRMGTENTEAFF
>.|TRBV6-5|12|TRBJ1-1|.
TGTGCCAGCAGTGCGGGGAACACTGAAGCTTTCTTT
CASSAGNTEAFF
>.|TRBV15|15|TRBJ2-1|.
TGTGCCACCAGCAGAGGCAGGTGGGGAATAGATGAGCAGTTCTTC
CATSRGRWGIDEQFF
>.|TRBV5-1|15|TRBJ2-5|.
TGCGCCAGCAGCCATCACGGGGAAGGAGGGGAGACCCAGTACTTC
CASSHHGEGGETQYF
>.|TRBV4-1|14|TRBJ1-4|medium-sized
TGCGCCAGCAGCCAATCCGGGAATAATGAAAAACTGTTTTTT
CASSQSGNNEKLFF
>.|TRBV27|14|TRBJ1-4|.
TGTGCCAGCAGTTTACTCGCAACTAATGAAAAACTGTTTTTT
CASSLLATNEKLFF
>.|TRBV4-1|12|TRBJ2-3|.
TGCGCCAGCAGCCTAAACACAGATACGCAGTATTTT
CASSLNTDTQYF
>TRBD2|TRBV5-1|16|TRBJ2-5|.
TGCGCCAGCAGCTTGGGGACTAGCGGGGGGGCGGAGACCCAGTACTTC
CASSLGTSGGAETQYF
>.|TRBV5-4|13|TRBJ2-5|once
TGTGCCAGCAGCTTGGGGGACCAAGAGACCCAGTACTTC
CASSLGDQETQYF
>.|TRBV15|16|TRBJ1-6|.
TGTGCCACCAGCAGATCATTAGAAGCCTATAATTCACCCCTCCACTTT
CATSRSLEAYNSPLHF
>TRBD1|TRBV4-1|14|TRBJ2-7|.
TGCGCCAGCAGCCTACCGGGACAGACCTACGAGCAGTACTTC
CASSLPGQTYEQYF
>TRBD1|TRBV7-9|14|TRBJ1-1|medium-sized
TGTGCCAGCAGCTGGGGGACAGGGAACACTGAAGCTTTCTTT
CASSWGTGNTEAFF
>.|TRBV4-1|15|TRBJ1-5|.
TGCGCCAGCAGCCAAGAGGGCGATAGCAATCAGCCCCAGCATTTT
CASSQEGDSNQPQHF
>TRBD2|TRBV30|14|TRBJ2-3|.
TGTGCCTGGAGTGCTGGGGCGGGGGGAGATACGCAGTATTTT
CAWSAGAGGDTQYF
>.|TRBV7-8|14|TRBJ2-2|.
TGTGCCAGCAATTGGGTCCAGAACACCGGGGAGCTGTTTTTT
CASNWVQNTGELFF
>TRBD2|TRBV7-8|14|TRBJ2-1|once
TGTGCCAGCAGCTTGGGCGGGGGGGCCTTTGAGCAGTTCTTC
CASSLGGGAFEQFF
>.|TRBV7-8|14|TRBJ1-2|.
TGTGCCAGCAGCTTGGACGCAGCTAACTATGGCTACACCTTC
CASSLDAANYGYTF
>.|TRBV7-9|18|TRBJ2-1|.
TGTGCCAGCAGCTTAGGACCCGCCTCAGGGGCCTCCTACAATGAGCAGTTCTTC
CASSLGPASGASYNEQFF
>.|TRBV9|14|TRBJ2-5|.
TGTGCCAGCAGCGGAGCCTCGGGGGTTGAGACCCAGTACTTC
CASSGASGVETQYF
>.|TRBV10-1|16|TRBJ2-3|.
TGCGCCAGCAGCAAGGAAGCGGCAGTTCTGCCAGATACGCAGTATTTT
CASSKEAAVLPDTQYF
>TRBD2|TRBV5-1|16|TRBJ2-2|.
TGCGCCAGCAGCTTGGCACTAGCGGGGGTTACCGGGGAGCTGTTTTTT
CASSLALAGVTGELFF
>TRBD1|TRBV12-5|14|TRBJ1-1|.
TGTGCTAGTGGTTTGGACCAGGGACAGCCAAAAGCTTTCTTT
CASGLDQGQPKAFF
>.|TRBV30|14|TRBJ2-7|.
TGTGCCTGGAGTGAGGTGCGTTTCTCCTACGAGCAGTACTTC
CAWSEVRFSYEQYF
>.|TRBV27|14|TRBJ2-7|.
TGTGCCAGCAGTTTATTAGAGGGTGGTGGCGAGCAGTACTTC
CASSLLEGGGEQYF
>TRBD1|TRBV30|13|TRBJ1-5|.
TGTGCCTGGAGTGTGCAGGGGGATCAGCCCCAGCATTTT
CAWSVQGDQPQHF
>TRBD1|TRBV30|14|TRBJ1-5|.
TGTGCCTGGAGTGCCCACAGGGGGGATCAGCCCCAGCATTTT
CAWSAHRGDQPQHF
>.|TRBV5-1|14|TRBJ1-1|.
TGCGCCAGCAGCTTGGACGGGACATACCCTGAAGCTTTCTTT
CASSLDGTYPEAFF
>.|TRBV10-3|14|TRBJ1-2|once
TGTGCCATCAGTGAGTCGGACCTTAACTATGGCTACACCTTC
CAISESDLNYGYTF
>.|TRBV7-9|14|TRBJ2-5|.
TGTGCCAGCAGCTACATTTTGGGGGCGGGGGACCAGTACTTC
CASSYILGAGDQYF
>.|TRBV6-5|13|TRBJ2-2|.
TGTGCCAGCAGTTACTCGACGACCGGGGAGCTGTTTTTT
CASSYSTTGELFF
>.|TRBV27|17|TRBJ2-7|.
TGTGCCAGCAGTAACAGTGACGGAGGGGAGAGCTCCTACGAGCAGTACTTC
CASSNSDGGESSYEQYF
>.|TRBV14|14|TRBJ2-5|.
TGTGCCAGCAGCCAAGTGAACGCCTGGGAGGCCCAGTACTTC
CASSQVNAWEAQYF
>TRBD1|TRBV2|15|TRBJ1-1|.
TGTGCCAGCAGTGAAATAGGGGGCCCGAACACTGAAGCTTTCTTT
CASSEIGGPNTEAFF
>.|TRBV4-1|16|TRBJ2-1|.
TGCGCCAGCAGCCAGAATGACGCGAGCTCCTACAATGAGCAGTTCTTC
CASSQNDASSYNEQFF
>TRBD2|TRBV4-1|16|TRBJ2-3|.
TGCGCCAGCAGCGAGCGGACTAGCGGGGGGGCAGATACGCAGTATTTT
CASSERTSGGADTQYF
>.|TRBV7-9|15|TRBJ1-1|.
TGTGCCAGCAGCTTTTTCGAGGAAGGGGTGATGGGAGCTTTCTTT
CASSFFEEGVMGAFF
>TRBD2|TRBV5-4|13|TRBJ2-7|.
TGTGCCAGCAGCCGCGGGGGGGCCAGCGAGCAGTACTTC
CASSRGGASEQYF
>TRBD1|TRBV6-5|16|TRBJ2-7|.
TGTGCCAGCAGTTACTCCACAGGGGGTACTTCCTACGAGCAGTACTTC
CASSYSTGGTSYEQYF
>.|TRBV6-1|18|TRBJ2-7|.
TGTGCCAGCAGTGTTGGGGTACCTTCCTCCTACGTGGACAGTGGGCAGTACTTC
CASSVGVPSSYVDSGQYF
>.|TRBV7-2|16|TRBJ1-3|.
TGTGCCAGCAGCCTTGGACTCCTAAGCTCTGGAAACACCATATATTTT
CASSLGLLSSGNTIYF
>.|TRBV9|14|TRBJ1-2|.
TGTGCCAGCAGCGGGGGAGTATCGGGCTATGGCTACACCTTC
CASSGGVSGYGYTF
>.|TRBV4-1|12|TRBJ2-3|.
TGCGCCAGCAGTTCTAGCGTAGATACGCAGTATTTT
CASSSSVDTQYF
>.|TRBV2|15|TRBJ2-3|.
TGTGCCAGCAGTGAAGCAGGGTTTGACACAGATACGCAGTATTTT
CASSEAGFDTDTQYF
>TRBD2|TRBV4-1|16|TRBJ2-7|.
TGCGCCAGCAGCCAAGACCCTAGCGGGGGGGCCTACGAGCAGTACTTC
CASSQDPSGGAYEQYF
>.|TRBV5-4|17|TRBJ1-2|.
TGTGCCAGCAGCTTGTTGGGACCAATGACAGGAGCCTATGGCTACACCTTC
CASSLLGPMTGAYGYTF
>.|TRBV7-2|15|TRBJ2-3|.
TGTGCCAGCAGCTTAAAAGGGCACGTGGGGGATACGCAGTATTTT
CASSLKGHVGDTQYF
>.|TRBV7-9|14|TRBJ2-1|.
TGTGCCAGCAGCTTCCTGGACGGCTACAATGAGCAGTTCTTC
CASSFLDGYNEQFF
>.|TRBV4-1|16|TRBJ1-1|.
TGCGCCAGCAGCTCCCTGGGCGGGGAAGAGGGTACTGAAGCTTTCTTT
CASSSLGGEEGTEAFF
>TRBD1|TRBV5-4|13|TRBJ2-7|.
TGTGCCAGCAGCCCGGACAGGGGTTGGGAGCAGTACTTC
CASSPDRGWEQYF
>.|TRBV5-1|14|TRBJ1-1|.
TGCGCCAGCAGCTCGAAGGGGGTTAACACTGAAGCTTTCTTT
CASSSKGVNTEAFF
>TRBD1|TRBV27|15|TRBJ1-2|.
TGTGCCAGCAGATCACTCCAGGACAGGGTGGATGGCTACACCTTC
CASRSLQDRVDGYTF
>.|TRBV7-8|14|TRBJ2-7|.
TGTGCCAGCAGCTTAACAGGGACCAACTACGAGCAGTACTTC
CASSLTGTNYEQYF
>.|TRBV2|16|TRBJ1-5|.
TGTGCCAGCAGTCACCGCAGACAGGACTCCAATCAGCCCCAGCATTTT
CASSHRRQDSNQPQHF
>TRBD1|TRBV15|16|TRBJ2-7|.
TGTGCCACCAGCAGAGATCTGGGACAGGGGTCCGTGGAGCAGTACTTC
CATSRDLGQGSVEQYF
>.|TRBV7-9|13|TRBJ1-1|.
TGTGCCAGCAGTCCCCGGATCGGCACTGAAGCTTTCTTT
CASSPRIGTEAFF
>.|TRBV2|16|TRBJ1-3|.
TGTGCCAGCAGTGACGCCGACAACTACTCTGGAAACACCATATATTTT
CASSDADNYSGNTIYF
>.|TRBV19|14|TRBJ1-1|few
TGTGCCAGTACCGAGACAGAGTTGAACACTGAAGCTTTCTTT
CASTETELNTEAFF
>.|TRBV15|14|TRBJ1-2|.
TGTGCCACCAGCAGAGGGGAGGGGCCGGATGGCTACACCTTC
CATSRGEGPDGYTF
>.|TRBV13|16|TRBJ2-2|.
TGTGCCAGCAGCTCCCAGGGACTGTCGAACGCCGGGGAGCTGTTTTTT
CASSSQGLSNAGELFF
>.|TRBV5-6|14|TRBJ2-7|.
TGTGCCAGCAGCTTGGCTGGGGCCGAATACGAGCAGTACTTC
CASSLAGAEYEQYF